This T cell receptor beta chain was observed in a study of T cells in Graves' hyperthyroidism and ophthalmopathy. Overall study findings and caveats: Clonotypes that were expanded in thyroid above 0.001 mostly appeared in blood too.

Graves' hyperthyroidism was deemed stable absent ophthalmopathy progression within 18 months. As concerns this clonotype: What it binds is unknown.

Germline values: CDR1 SGHTA, CDR2 FQGNSA. Trimming took 2 bases from V and 5 from J, leaving 16 bases between them. The CDR3 extends over 15 amino acids. The source material, RNA transcripts, was used to amplify TCR beta CDR3 regions. The HTBI primer set served for first-round RT-PCR of the TCR CDR3. TCRdb passed the multiplex PCR reads through MiXCR, listing each CDR3 protein once. In the table there are 560,000 or so distinct CDR3 sequences, roughly 46% of which are singletons. The origin of this receptor is a woman younger than 35 with Graves' hyperthyroidism. Sequenced material: peripheral blood or thyroid tissue (not recorded which). V and J are TRBV7-2 and TRBJ2-7; D unresolved. In nucleotides, the CDR3 is TGTGCCAGCAGCTTATGGCCCGATCCACCAGACGAGCAGTACTTC. This translates into CASSLWPDPPDEQYF.